Here is one T cell receptor beta chain with its context. No antigen is known for it. The data derive from a study of cytomegalovirus exposure and HLA in healthy donors. Study-level information: There were 70 million to 95 million unique TCRs (from HLA-typed donors) in an early data release.

Primers included in the PCR were 60 Vbeta and 13 Jbeta primers. Here immunoSEQ multiplex PCR was the method, and the copy in TCRdb shows in-frame clones only, minus some. The repertoire includes 150,000 or so clones, around 83% of them detected once, and around 4.1% sits in the top ten. V gave up 2 bases and J gave up 0 bases; unmatched junction bases: 14. Germline CDR1 is LGHNT and CDR2 is FRNRAP. The CDR3 totals 20 residues. Findings of the study overall: One later analysis reportedly identified an Asian-associated ancestry cluster that showed fewer N-insertions than the approximately 700-donor mean.

The clonotype originates from a man aged 50 to 60 in good health and CMV-seropositive. Sequenced material: PBMCs. The rearrangement uses TRBV12-5 and TRBJ2-1; 9 bases map to TRBD2. Here the CDR3 DNA reads TGTGCTAGTGGTTTGACCTCTCCGCTCCCTAGCGGGGCCTCCTACAATGAGCAGTTCTTC. Translating gives CASGLTSPLPSGASYNEQFF.